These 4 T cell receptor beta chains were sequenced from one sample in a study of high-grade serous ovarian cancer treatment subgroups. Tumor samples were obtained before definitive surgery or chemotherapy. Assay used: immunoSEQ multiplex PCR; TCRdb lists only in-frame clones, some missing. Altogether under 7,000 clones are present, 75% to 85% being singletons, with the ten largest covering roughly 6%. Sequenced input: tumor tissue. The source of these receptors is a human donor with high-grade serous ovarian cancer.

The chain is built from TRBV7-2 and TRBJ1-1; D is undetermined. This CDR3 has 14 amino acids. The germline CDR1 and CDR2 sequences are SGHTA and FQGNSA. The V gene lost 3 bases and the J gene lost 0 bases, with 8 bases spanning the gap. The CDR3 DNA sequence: TGTGCCAGCAGCTTTATTGGGCTGAACACTGAAGCTTTCTTT. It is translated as CASSFIGLNTEAFF. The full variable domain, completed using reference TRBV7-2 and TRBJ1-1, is GAGVSQSPSNKVTEKGKDVELRCDPISGHTALYWYRQSLGQGLEFLIYFQGNSAPDKSGLPSDRFSAERTGGSVSTLTIQRTQQEDSAVYLCASSFIGLNTEAFFGQGTRLTVV.

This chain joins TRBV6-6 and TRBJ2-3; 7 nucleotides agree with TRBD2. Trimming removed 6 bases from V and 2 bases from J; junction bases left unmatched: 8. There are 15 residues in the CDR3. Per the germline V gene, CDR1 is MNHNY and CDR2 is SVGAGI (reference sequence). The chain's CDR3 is CASSALGTTTDTQYF. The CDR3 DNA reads TGTGCCAGCAGCGCCTTAGGGACTACCACAGATACGCAGTATTTT.

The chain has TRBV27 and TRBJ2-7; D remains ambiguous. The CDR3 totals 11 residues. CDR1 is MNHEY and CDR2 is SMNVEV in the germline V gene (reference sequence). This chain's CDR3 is CDIELRSVEYF. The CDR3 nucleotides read TGTGACATCGAACTTCGCAGTGTGGAGTACTTC.

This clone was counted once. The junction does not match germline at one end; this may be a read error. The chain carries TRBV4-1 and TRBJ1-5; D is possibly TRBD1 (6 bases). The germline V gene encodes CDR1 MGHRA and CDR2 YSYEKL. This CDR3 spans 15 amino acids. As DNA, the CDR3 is TGCGCCAGCAACCAACCGGGACAAATGGATCAGCCCCAGCATTTT. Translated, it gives CASNQPGQMDQPQHF.